A selection of T cell receptor beta chains follows, all from one sample in a study of blood T cell repertoires in COVID-19. Assay: immunoSEQ multiplex PCR; the TCRdb copy retains only in-frame clones and omits some. The top ten clones hold roughly 3.9% of a sample with fewer than 300,000 clones, less than 90% of them seen once. Sequenced sample: peripheral blood. These receptors originate from a man in his fifties or sixties who had recovered from COVID-19. The CDR3 runs from the conserved cysteine through the conserved F or W. D genes are given only for firm matches. The size of a clone is reported for some rows only, either as once, few or many, or as a class for expanded clones.

size: NA
D: TRBD2
V: TRBV27
J: TRBJ2-3
DNA: TGTGCCAGCAGAACCTCCCCGGGACTAGCGGGAACAGATACGCAGTATTTT
CDR3: CASRTSPGLAGTDTQYF

size: NA
D: NA
V: TRBV9
J: TRBJ2-2
DNA: TGTGCCAGCAACACTCGTAATGGGACACTGAACACCGGGGAGCTGTTTTTT
CDR3: CASNTRNGTLNTGELFF

size: NA
D: TRBD2
V: TRBV5-1
J: TRBJ2-5
DNA: TGCGCCAGCAGCGGCGGACTAGTGGTAGAGACCCAGTACTTC
CDR3: CASSGGLVVETQYF

size: few
D: TRBD1
V: TRBV24-1
J: TRBJ2-2
DNA: TGTGCCACCAGTGAATCAGGACAGGACACCGGGGAGCTGTTTTTT
CDR3: CATSESGQDTGELFF

size: once
D: TRBD1
V: TRBV20-1
J: TRBJ1-1
DNA: TGCAGTGCAAAGAGACAGGGGTCGGCTTTCTTT
CDR3: CSAKRQGSAFF

size: few
D: NA
V: TRBV4-2
J: TRBJ1-2
DNA: TGTGCCAGCAGCCTTGTAGGAGGGGATGGCTACACCTTC
CDR3: CASSLVGGDGYTF

size: NA
D: NA
V: TRBV5-4
J: TRBJ1-1
DNA: TGTGCCAGCAGCTTGGGCGTTGGCACTGAAGCTTTCTTT
CDR3: CASSLGVGTEAFF

size: NA
D: NA
V: TRBV5-1
J: TRBJ2-3
DNA: TGCGCCAGCAGCTCGGAGCATTACACAGATACGCAGTATTTT
CDR3: CASSSEHYTDTQYF

size: NA
D: NA
V: TRBV7-2
J: TRBJ1-3
DNA: TGTGCCAGCAGCTTAGCGGCAGGCGGAAACACCATATATTTT
CDR3: CASSLAAGGNTIYF

size: NA
D: NA
V: TRBV28
J: TRBJ1-2
DNA: TGTGCCAGCAGTTTAATGGGCCTTCTCCTCTATGGCTACACCTTC
CDR3: CASSLMGLLLYGYTF

size: once
D: TRBD2
V: TRBV6-2/TRBV6-3
J: TRBJ2-1
DNA: TGTGCCAGCAGTTGGCTGATCCGGCGGGGGGAGCAGTTCTTC
CDR3: CASSWLIRRGEQFF

size: NA
D: NA
V: TRBV10-2
J: TRBJ2-5
DNA: TGCGCCAGCCGGGGACACCCTGGGGAGACCCAGTACTTC
CDR3: CASRGHPGETQYF

size: few
D: TRBD1
V: TRBV18
J: TRBJ1-2
DNA: TGTGCCAGCTCACCAGGGACAGGGAATAGGAACTATGGCTACACCTTC
CDR3: CASSPGTGNRNYGYTF

size: NA
D: NA
V: TRBV10-3
J: TRBJ2-6
DNA: TGTGCCATCAGTCCAGGCCAGGCGGGAGGGGCCAACGTCCTGACTTTC
CDR3: CAISPGQAGGANVLTF

size: NA
D: NA
V: TRBV6-6
J: TRBJ1-2
DNA: TGTGCCAGCAGTTACGGCGGGAATGGCTACACCTTC
CDR3: CASSYGGNGYTF

size: NA
D: TRBD1
V: TRBV7-9
J: TRBJ1-2
DNA: TGTGCCAGCAGCAAACCGGGACAGGGAAACTATGGCTACACCTTC
CDR3: CASSKPGQGNYGYTF

size: NA
D: TRBD2
V: TRBV5-1
J: TRBJ2-3
DNA: TGCGCCAGCAGCTTAGCGGGGGGTGACGCAGATACGCAGTATTTT
CDR3: CASSLAGGDADTQYF

size: NA
D: TRBD2
V: TRBV7-3
J: TRBJ2-7
DNA: TGTGCCAGCAGCTCAAATGCGGAGCGGGGCTCCGAGCAGTACTTC
CDR3: CASSSNAERGSEQYF

size: NA
D: NA
V: TRBV5-4
J: TRBJ1-1
DNA: TGTGCCAGCAGCCGAGGGTATCGTGGTGACACTGAAGCTTTCTTT
CDR3: CASSRGYRGDTEAFF

size: NA
D: NA
V: TRBV7-8
J: TRBJ2-1
DNA: TGTGCCAGCAGCCCTACCCTCACCTACAATGAGCAGTTCTTC
CDR3: CASSPTLTYNEQFF

size: NA
D: TRBD2
V: TRBV5-1
J: TRBJ2-3
DNA: TGCGCCAGCAGCCCCCTAGCGGGGGGGACAGATACGCAGTATTTT
CDR3: CASSPLAGGTDTQYF

size: once
D: NA
V: TRBV4-1
J: TRBJ2-4
DNA: TGCGCCAGCAGCCAAGACGCGGGGAAAAACATTCAGTACTTC
CDR3: CASSQDAGKNIQYF

size: NA
D: TRBD1
V: TRBV11-3
J: TRBJ2-7
DNA: TGTGCCAGCAGCTTTGGACAGGGTAGCTCCTACGAGCAGTACTTC
CDR3: CASSFGQGSSYEQYF

size: NA
D: NA
V: TRBV14
J: TRBJ1-3
DNA: TGTGCCAGCAGCCAAGGGCACTGGGACATCAGCACTGGAAACACCATATATTTT
CDR3: CASSQGHWDISTGNTIYF